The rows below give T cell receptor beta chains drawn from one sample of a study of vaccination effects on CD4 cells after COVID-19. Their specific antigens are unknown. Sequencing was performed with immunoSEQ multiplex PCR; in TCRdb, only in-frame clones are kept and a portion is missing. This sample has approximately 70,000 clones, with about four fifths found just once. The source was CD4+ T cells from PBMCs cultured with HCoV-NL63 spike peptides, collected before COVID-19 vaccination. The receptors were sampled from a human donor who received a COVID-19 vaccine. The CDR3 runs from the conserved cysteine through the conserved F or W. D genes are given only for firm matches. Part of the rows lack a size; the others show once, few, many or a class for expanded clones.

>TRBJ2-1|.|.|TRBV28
TGTGCCAGCAGCGCGGCTTACAATGAGCAGTTCTTC
CASSAAYNEQFF
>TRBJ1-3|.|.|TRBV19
TGTGCCAGTAATAATCAGGGGAACGTTGCCCTTTCGGGAAACACCATATATTTT
CASNNQGNVALSGNTIYF
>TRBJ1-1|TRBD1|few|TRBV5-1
TGCGCCAGCAGCACGGGACAGGGACGGAACACTGAAGCTTTCTTT
CASSTGQGRNTEAFF
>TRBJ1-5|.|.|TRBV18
TGTGCCAGCTCCCAGGGTCGAAGCAATCAGCCCCAGCATTTT
CASSQGRSNQPQHF
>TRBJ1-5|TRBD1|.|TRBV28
TGTGCCAGCAGTCCCCCTCGACAGGGGGACCATCAGCCCCAGCATTTT
CASSPPRQGDHQPQHF
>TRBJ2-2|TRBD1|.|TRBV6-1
TGTGCCATCTCTAAGGGGGCCTGGGAGCTGTTTTTT
CAISKGAWELFF
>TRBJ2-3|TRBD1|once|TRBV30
TGTGCCTGGGCAGGGGGCGGTACAGATACGCAGTATTTT
CAWAGGGTDTQYF
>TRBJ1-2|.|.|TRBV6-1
TGTGCCAGCAGTGAACAGGGAACAAACTATGGCTACACCTTC
CASSEQGTNYGYTF
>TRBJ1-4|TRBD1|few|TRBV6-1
TGTGCCAGCAGTGATTCCAGGGGGCTGGAGACTAATGAAAAACTGTTTTTT
CASSDSRGLETNEKLFF
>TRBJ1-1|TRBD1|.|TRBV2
TGTGCCAGCAACAGACAATCGACAGGGGTCATGAACACTGAAGCTTTCTTT
CASNRQSTGVMNTEAFF
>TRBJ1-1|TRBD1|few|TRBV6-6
TGTGCCAGCAGTTACAACGACAGGGTTCGAGCTTTCTTT
CASSYNDRVRAFF
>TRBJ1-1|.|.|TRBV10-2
TGCGCCAGCAAAGGACAGAACACTGAAGCTTTCTTT
CASKGQNTEAFF
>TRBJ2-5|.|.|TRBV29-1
TGCAGCGTTGTATACTTGCAAGAGACCCAGTACTTC
CSVVYLQETQYF
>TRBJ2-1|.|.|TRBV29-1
TGCAGCGTTTCCAACCCCCGGGACATCCTTGAGTTCTTC
CSVSNPRDILEFF
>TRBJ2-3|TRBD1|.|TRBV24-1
TGTGCCACCAGTGACGTACCCGACAGGGGGCTGACAGATACGCAGTATTTT
CATSDVPDRGLTDTQYF
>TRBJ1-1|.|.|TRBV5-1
TGCGCCAGCAGCCGAGGGGGGGGCTTCGTTAAAACTTATTCGAACACTGAAGCTTTCTTT
CASSRGGGFVKTYSNTEAFF
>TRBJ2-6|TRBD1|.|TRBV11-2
TGTGCAAAGCGGGACAGGGAAAATCTTTCCTCTGGGGCCAACGTCCTGACTTTC
CAKRDRENLSSGANVLTF
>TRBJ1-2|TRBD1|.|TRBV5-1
TGCGCCAGCAGCCCATCGACAGGGACCGGCGGCTACACCTTC
CASSPSTGTGGYTF
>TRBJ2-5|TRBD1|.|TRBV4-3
TGCGCCAGCAGCCAAGAAAGACAGGGGGCATCCCAAGAGACCCAGTACTTC
CASSQERQGASQETQYF
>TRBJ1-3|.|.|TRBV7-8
TGTGCCAGCAGCTTAGCGGGGGGCTCTGGAAACACCATATATTTT
CASSLAGGSGNTIYF
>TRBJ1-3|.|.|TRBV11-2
TGTGCCAGCAGACAAGAGGGAGGGGCTGCGAATTTT
CASRQEGGAANF
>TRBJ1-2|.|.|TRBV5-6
TGTGCCAGCAGCTTGGTGGAAGACGACAACTATGGCTACACCTTC
CASSLVEDDNYGYTF
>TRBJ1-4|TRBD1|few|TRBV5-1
TGCGCCAGCAGCTTGACAGGGGAGGGGGAAAAACTGTTTTTT
CASSLTGEGEKLFF
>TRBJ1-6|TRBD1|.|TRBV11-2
TGTGCCAGCAGCTTACTCAGGACAGGGAAGGCTTCACCCCTCCACTTT
CASSLLRTGKASPLHF
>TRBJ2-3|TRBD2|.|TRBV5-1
TGCGCCAGCAGCTTGGTGGCTAGCGGTAGCACAGATACGCAGTATTTT
CASSLVASGSTDTQYF
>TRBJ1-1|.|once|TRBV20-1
TGCAGTGCTAGTGTCGACTGGTTCTACACTGAAGCTTTCTTT
CSASVDWFYTEAFF
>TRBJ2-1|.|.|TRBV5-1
TGCGCCAGCAGTGAGGACGTTAGCTCCTACAATGAGCAGTTCTTC
CASSEDVSSYNEQFF
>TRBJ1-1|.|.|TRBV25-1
TGTGCCAGCAGTGAAGACCCTTGGGTCGGAGTAAACACTGAAGCTTTCTTT
CASSEDPWVGVNTEAFF
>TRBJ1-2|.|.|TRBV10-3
TGTGCCATCAGTGAGGGGACAAACTATGGCTACACCTTC
CAISEGTNYGYTF
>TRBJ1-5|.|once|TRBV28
TGTGCCAGCAGTCCCTTGACAGGAGTTGGACAGCCCCAGCATTTT
CASSPLTGVGQPQHF
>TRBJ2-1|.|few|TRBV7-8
TGTGCCAGCAACCCGACCCCCTCCTACAATGAGCAGTTCTTC
CASNPTPSYNEQFF
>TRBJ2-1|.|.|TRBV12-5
TGTGCTAGTGGTTTGCCCGAGACAAGGAGTGAGCAGTTCTTC
CASGLPETRSEQFF
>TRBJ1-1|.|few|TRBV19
TGTGCCAGTAGTGGACAGTTCGGCACTGAAGCTTTCTTT
CASSGQFGTEAFF
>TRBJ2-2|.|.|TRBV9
TGTGCCAGCAGCGTAGGGGCAGGCAGGAACACCGGGGAGCTGTTTTTT
CASSVGAGRNTGELFF
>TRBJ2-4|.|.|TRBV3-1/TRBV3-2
TGTGCCAGCAGCCAAGCCGGGGGGCTGGTAAACATTCAGTACTTC
CASSQAGGLVNIQYF
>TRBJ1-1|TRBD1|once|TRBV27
TGTGCCAGCAGTTTATCATGGAGGGGGCGGACTGAAGCTTTCTTT
CASSLSWRGRTEAFF
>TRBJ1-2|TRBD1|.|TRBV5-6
TGTGCCAGCAGCTGGAGGGGACAGGGAAGTGGCTACACCTTC
CASSWRGQGSGYTF
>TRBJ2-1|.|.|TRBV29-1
TGCAGCGTTGAGCGGGGGCAATACAATGAGCAGTTCTTC
CSVERGQYNEQFF
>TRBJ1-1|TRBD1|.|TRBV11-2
TGTGCCAGCAGCTTAGTATGGGGACAGTCCAACACTGAAGCTTTCTTT
CASSLVWGQSNTEAFF
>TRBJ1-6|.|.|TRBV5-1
TGCGCCAGCAGTGAGGGACGGTTAAATTCACCCCTCCACTTT
CASSEGRLNSPLHF
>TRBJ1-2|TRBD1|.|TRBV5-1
TGCGCCAGCAGCTTAACGTCGACAGGGTATGGCTACACCTTC
CASSLTSTGYGYTF
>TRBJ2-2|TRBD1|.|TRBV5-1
TGCGCCAGCAGCTCGCAGGGGGCGGCCGGGGAGCTGTTTTTT
CASSSQGAAGELFF
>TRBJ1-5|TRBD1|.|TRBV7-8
TGTGCCAGCAGCTACAGGGGTAATCAGCCCCAGCATTTT
CASSYRGNQPQHF
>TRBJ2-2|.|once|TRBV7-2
TGTGCCAGCAGCTCCTACAGGGACAAAAACACCGGGGAGCTGTTTTTT
CASSSYRDKNTGELFF
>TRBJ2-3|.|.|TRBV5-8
TGTGCCAGCCCGGCCTTGGAGCCCATCACAGATACGCAGTATTTT
CASPALEPITDTQYF
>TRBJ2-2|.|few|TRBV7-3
TGTGCCAGCAGCTTCGGACGTAGCATGAACACCGGGGAGCTGTTTTTT
CASSFGRSMNTGELFF